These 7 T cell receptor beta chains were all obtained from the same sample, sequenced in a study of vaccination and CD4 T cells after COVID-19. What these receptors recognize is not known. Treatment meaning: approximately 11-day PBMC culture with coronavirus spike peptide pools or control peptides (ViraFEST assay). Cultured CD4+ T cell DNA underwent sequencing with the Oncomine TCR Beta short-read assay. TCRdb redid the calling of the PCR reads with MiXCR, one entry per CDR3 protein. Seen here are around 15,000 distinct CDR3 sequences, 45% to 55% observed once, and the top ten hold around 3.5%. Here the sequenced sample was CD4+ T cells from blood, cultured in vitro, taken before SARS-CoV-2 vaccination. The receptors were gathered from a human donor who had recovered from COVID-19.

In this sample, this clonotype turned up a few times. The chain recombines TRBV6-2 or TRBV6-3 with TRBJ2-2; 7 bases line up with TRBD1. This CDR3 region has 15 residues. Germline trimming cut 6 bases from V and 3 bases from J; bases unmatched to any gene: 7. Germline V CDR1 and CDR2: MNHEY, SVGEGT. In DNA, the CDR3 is TGTGCCAGCAGGGTAGACAGGGATTACACCGGGGAGCTGTTTTTT. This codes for CASRVDRDYTGELFF.

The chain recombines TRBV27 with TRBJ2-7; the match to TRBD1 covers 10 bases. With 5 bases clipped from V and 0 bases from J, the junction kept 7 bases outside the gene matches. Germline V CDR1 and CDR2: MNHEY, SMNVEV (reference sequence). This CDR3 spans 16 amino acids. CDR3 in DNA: TGTGCCAGCAGTAGTCCGGGACAGGGGACCTCCTACGAGCAGTACTTC. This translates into CASSSPGQGTSYEQYF.

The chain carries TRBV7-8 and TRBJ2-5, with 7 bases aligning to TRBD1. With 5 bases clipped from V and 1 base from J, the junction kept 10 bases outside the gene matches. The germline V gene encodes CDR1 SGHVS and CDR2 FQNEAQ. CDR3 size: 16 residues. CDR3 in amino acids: CASSERTGQIQETQYF. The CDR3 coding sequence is TGTGCCAGCAGCGAACGGACAGGCCAAATCCAAGAGACCCAGTACTTC. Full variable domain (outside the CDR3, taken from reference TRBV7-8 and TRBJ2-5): GAGVSQSPRYKVAKRGQDVALRCDPISGHVSLFWYQQALGQGPEFLTYFQNEAQLDKSGLPSDRFFAERPEGSVSTLKIQRTQQEDSAVYLCASSERTGQIQETQYFGPGTRLLVL.

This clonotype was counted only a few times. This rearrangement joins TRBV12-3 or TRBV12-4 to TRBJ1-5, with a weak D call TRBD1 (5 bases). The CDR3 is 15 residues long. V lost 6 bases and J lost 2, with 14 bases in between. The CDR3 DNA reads TGTGCCAGCAGGGGGGGAGGGGCGGGCAATCAGCCCCAGCATTTT. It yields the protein CASRGGGAGNQPQHF.

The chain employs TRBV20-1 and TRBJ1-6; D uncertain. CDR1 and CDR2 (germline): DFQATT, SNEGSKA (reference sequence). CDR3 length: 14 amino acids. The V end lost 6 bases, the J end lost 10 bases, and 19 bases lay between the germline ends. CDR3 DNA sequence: TGCAGTGCAACTAAAGGAGGGATCCGATCACCCCTCCACTTT. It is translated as CSATKGGIRSPLHF.

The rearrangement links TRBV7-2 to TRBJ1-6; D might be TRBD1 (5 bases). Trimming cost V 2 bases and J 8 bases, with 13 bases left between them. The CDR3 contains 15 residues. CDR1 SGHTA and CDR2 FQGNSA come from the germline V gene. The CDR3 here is CASSLSGRRDSPLHF. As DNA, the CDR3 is TGTGCCAGCAGCTTATCGGGGCGTAGGGATTCACCCCTCCACTTT.

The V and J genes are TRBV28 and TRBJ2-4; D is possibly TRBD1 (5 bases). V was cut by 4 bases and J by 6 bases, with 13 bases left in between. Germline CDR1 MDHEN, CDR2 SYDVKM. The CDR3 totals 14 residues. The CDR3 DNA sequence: TGTGCCAGCAGTTCTGGCAGGGTTGGAAACATTCAGTACTTC. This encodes CASSSGRVGNIQYF.